The 14 T cell receptor beta chains listed next were all sequenced from one sample in a study of blood T cell repertoires in COVID-19. Here immunoSEQ multiplex PCR was the method, and the copy in TCRdb shows in-frame clones only, minus some. The profile covers about 250,000 clones, with around 90% appearing a single time and 3% to 3.5% taken by the ten largest. Sequencing was done on a sample of peripheral blood. The receptors originated from a man younger than 35 with active or convalescent COVID-19.

V is TRBV28 and J is TRBJ1-2; D is undetermined. The CDR3 is 11 amino acids. With 8 bases removed from V and 7 bases from J, the gap between germline ends came to 11 bases. The germline V gene encodes CDR1 MDHEN and CDR2 SYDVKM. CDR3 protein: CASATRGGYTF. Here the CDR3 DNA reads TGTGCCAGCGCCACGAGAGGTGGCTACACCTTC.

The chain combines TRBV27 with TRBJ2-7; D might be TRBD2 (5 bases). CDR3 length: 12 residues. V was cut by 2 bases and J by 7 bases, with 9 bases left in between. Germline CDR1 MNHEY, CDR2 SMNVEV (reference sequence). The CDR3 is CASSLGGGEQYF. As DNA, the CDR3 is TGTGCCAGCAGTTTAGGTGGCGGGGAGCAGTACTTC.

The chain recombines TRBV6-5 with TRBJ2-1; a weak D match, TRBD2 (6 bases). Germline V gene lookup returns CDR1 MNHEY and CDR2 SVGAGI. This CDR3 comprises 16 residues. The V gene lost 2 bases and the J gene lost 6 bases, with 17 bases spanning the gap. CDR3 protein: CASSYGLTSTGNEQFF. CDR3 coding DNA: TGTGCCAGCAGTTACGGGTTGACTAGTACCGGCAATGAGCAGTTCTTC.

The chain uses TRBV25-1 and TRBJ1-2, with D perhaps matching TRBD1 (5 bases). Germline V gives CDR1 MGHDK, CDR2 SYGVNS. V dropped 6 bases and J dropped 7 bases, with 9 bases sitting between them. This CDR3 has 11 amino acids. The CDR3 loop is CASRGGAGYTF. The CDR3 coding sequence is TGTGCCAGCAGGGGAGGGGCTGGCTACACCTTC.

This chain joins TRBV19 and TRBJ2-5; D gene unclear. CDR1 and CDR2 (germline): LNHDA, SQIVND (reference sequence). Trimming took off 1 base at V and 1 base at J, with 13 bases between the two ends. The CDR3 extends over 16 amino acids. Here the CDR3 DNA reads TGTGCCAGTAGTATAGCGTGGTCAGGCCGCCAAGAGACCCAGTACTTC. Translation gives CASSIAWSGRQETQYF.

The rearrangement joins TRBV9 to TRBJ2-7; D may be TRBD1 (5 bases). The CDR3 runs 14 residues. Deletions cut 4 bases from V and 0 bases from J, with 11 bases between. Germline lookup yields CDR1 SGDLS and CDR2 YYNGEE. Written as DNA, the CDR3 is TGTGCCAGCAGCCGACAGACCAGCTCCTACGAGCAGTACTTC. Its protein product is CASSRQTSSYEQYF. Using reference TRBV9 and TRBJ2-7 for the parts outside the CDR3, the full variable domain is DSGVTQTPKHLITATGQRVTLRCSPRSGDLSVYWYQQSLDQGLQFLIQYYNGEERAKGNILERFSAQQFPDLHSELNLSSLELGDSALYFCASSRQTSSYEQYFGPGTRLTVT.

The CDR3 sequence: CASGPTVEAFF. The CDR3 DNA sequence: TGTGCCAGCGGACCGACAGTTGAAGCTTTCTTT. The chain joins TRBV3-1 (or the pseudogene TRBV3-2) to TRBJ1-1; maybe TRBD1 (5 bases). V was cut by 8 bases and J by 7 bases, with 11 bases left in between. The CDR3 is 11 residues long. Germline-derived CDR1 and CDR2 are LGHDT and YNNKEL (reference sequence).

This chain's CDR3 is CASSSNRGSSGELFF. For the CDR3, the DNA is TGTGCCAGCAGCTCCAACAGGGGGTCGTCAGGGGAGCTGTTTTTT. The V gene is TRBV13, the J gene TRBJ2-2; 8 positions agree with TRBD1. Trimming cost V 4 bases and J 8 bases; bases outside gene matches: 9. The CDR3 has 15 amino acids. The germline V gene encodes CDR1 PRHDT and CDR2 FYEKMQ (reference sequence).

The chain recombines TRBV7-2 with TRBJ1-1; D is unresolved. The CDR3 covers 15 residues. Trimming shortened V by 2 bases and J by 8 bases, and 18 bases separated the two germline ends. The germline CDR1 and CDR2 sequences are SGHTA and FQGNSA. CDR3: CASSLKEGTGTEAFF. In DNA, the CDR3 is TGTGCCAGCAGCTTAAAAGAGGGCACGGGAACCGAAGCTTTCTTT.

This chain connects TRBV14 to TRBJ1-1, with D perhaps matching TRBD1 (6 bases). CDR1 is SGHDN and CDR2 is FVKESK in the germline V gene. Trimming took off 8 bases at V and 2 bases at J, with 15 bases between the two ends. This CDR3 spans 14 amino acids. The CDR3 nucleotides read TGTGCCAGCTCTCGGGGGGCTTTAAACACTGAAGCTTTCTTT. This gives the protein CASSRGALNTEAFF.

The rearrangement links TRBV9 to TRBJ2-1; the D is unclear. The ends were cut back, 3 bases at V and 0 bases at J, with 10 bases in the middle. Germline CDR1 reads SGDLS; CDR2 reads YYNGEE. The CDR3 runs 15 residues. Here the CDR3 reads CASSAFGDSYNEQFF. In DNA, the CDR3 is TGTGCCAGCAGCGCTTTCGGTGACTCCTACAATGAGCAGTTCTTC.

The V and J genes are TRBV28 and TRBJ2-1; 10 bases are shared with TRBD2. CDR3 length: 15 amino acids. Germline loops: CDR1 MDHEN, CDR2 SYDVKM. V gave up 6 bases and J gave up 0 bases; unmatched junction bases: 2. In nucleotides, the CDR3 is TGTGCCAGCAGCGCTAGCGGGAGCTCCTACAATGAGCAGTTCTTC. This sequence encodes CASSASGSSYNEQFF.

The V and J genes are TRBV5-4 and TRBJ2-2; D not resolved. V dropped 1 base and J dropped 0 bases, with 7 bases sitting between them. Germline-derived CDR1 and CDR2 are SGHNT and YYREEE (reference sequence). The CDR3 spans 15 residues. CDR3 sequence: CASSLKQTNTGELFF. The CDR3 DNA is TGTGCCAGCAGCTTGAAACAGACGAACACCGGGGAGCTGTTTTTT. Using reference TRBV5-4 and TRBJ2-2 for the parts outside the CDR3, the full variable domain is ETGVTQSPTHLIKTRGQQVTLRCSSQSGHNTVSWYQQALGQGPQFIFQYYREEENGRGNFPPRFSGLQFPNYSSELNVNALELDDSALYLCASSLKQTNTGELFFGEGSRLTVL.

The chain employs TRBV6-5 and TRBJ2-6, with TRBD2 matching over 7 bases. Per germline, CDR1 MNHEY and CDR2 SVGAGI. V trimming: 6 bases; J trimming: 1 base; junction bases outside the gene matches: 3. This CDR3 contains 15 residues. The CDR3: CASSNGGSGANVLTF. The DNA for the CDR3 is TGTGCCAGCAGCAACGGGGGGTCTGGGGCCAACGTCCTGACTTTC.